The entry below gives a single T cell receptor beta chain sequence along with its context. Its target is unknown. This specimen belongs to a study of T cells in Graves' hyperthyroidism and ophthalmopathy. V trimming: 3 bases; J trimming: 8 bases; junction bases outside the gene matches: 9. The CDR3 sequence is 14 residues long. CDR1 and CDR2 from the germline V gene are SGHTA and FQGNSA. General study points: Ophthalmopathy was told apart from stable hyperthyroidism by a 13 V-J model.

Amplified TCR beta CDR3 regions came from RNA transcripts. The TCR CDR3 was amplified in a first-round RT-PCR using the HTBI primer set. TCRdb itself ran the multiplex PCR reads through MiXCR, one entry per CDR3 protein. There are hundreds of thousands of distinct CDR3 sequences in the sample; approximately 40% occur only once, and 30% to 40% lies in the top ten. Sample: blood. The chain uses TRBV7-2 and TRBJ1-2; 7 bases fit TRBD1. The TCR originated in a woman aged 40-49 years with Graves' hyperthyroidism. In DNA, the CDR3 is TGTGCCAGCAGCTTTTGGGCAGGGGGTCGAGGCTACACCTTC. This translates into CASSFWAGGRGYTF.